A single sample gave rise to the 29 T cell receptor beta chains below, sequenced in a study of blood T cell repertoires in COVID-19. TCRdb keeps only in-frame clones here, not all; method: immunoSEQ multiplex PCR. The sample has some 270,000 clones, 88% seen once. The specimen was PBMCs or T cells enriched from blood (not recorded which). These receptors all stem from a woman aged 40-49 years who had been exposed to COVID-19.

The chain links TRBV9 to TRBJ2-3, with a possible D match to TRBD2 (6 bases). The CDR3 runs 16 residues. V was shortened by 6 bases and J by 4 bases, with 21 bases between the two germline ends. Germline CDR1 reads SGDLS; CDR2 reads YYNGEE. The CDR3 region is CASTPTGGLRADTQYF. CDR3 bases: TGTGCCAGCACCCCCACCGGAGGGTTAAGGGCAGATACGCAGTATTTT.

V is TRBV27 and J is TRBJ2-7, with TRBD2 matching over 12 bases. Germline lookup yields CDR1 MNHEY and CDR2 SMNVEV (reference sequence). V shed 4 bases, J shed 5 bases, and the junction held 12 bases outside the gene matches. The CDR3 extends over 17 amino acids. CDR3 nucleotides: TGTGCCAGCAGTTCCGCGCCCACTAGCGGGGGGTTTGACGAGCAGTACTTC. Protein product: CASSSAPTSGGFDEQYF.

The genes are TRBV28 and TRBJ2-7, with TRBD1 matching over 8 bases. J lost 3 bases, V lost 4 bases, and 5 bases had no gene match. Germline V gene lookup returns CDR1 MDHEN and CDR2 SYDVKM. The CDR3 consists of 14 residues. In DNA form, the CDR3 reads TGTGCCAGCAGTTCTTTGGACAGGGTCTACGAGCAGTACTTC. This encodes CASSSLDRVYEQYF. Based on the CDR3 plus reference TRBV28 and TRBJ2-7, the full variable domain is DVKVTQSSRYLVKRTGEKVFLECVQDMDHENMFWYRQDPGLGLRLIYFSYDVKMKEKGDIPEGYSVSREKKERFSLILESASTNQTSMYLCASSSLDRVYEQYFGPGTRLTVT.

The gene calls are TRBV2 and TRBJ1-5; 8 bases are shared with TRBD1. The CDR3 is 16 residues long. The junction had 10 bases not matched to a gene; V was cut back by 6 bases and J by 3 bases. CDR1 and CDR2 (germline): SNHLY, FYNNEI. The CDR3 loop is CASREGTGAPNQPQHF. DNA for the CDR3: TGTGCCAGCAGGGAGGGGACAGGAGCCCCCAATCAGCCCCAGCATTTT.

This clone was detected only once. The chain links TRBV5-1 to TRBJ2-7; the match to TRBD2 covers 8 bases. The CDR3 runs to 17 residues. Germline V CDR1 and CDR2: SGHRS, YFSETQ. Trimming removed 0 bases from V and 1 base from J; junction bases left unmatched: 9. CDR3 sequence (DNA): TGCGCCAGCAGCTTGGACCCCCTTCCTAGCGGGTCCTACGAGCAGTACTTC. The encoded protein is CASSLDPLPSGSYEQYF.

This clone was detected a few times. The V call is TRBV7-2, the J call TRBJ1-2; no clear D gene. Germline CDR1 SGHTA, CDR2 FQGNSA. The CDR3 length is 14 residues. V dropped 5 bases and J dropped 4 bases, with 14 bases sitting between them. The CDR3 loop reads CASSVSSDIYGYTF. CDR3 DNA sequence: TGTGCCAGCAGCGTAAGTTCCGACATCTATGGCTACACCTTC.

The CDR3 sequence is CSASKAGGLDTQYF. CDR3 in DNA: TGCAGTGCTAGTAAGGCGGGAGGGCTAGATACGCAGTATTTT. The rearrangement uses TRBV20-1 and TRBJ2-3; 9 positions agree with TRBD2. The CDR3 has 14 residues. Trimming at V came to 3 bases and at J to 5 bases, leaving 6 bases not matched to a gene. Germline V gene sequence: CDR1 DFQATT, CDR2 SNEGSKA (reference sequence).

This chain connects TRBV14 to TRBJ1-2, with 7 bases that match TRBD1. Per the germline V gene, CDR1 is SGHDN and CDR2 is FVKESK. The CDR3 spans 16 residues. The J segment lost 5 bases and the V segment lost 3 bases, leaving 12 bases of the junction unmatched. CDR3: CASSHRRATGVYGYTF. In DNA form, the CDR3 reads TGTGCCAGCAGCCACAGAAGGGCTACAGGGGTGTATGGCTACACCTTC. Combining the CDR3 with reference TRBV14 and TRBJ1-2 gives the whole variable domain EAGVTQFPSHSVIEKGQTVTLRCDPISGHDNLYWYRRVMGKEIKFLLHFVKESKQDESGMPNNRFLAERTGGTYSTLKVQPAELEDSGVYFCASSHRRATGVYGYTFGSGTRLTVV.

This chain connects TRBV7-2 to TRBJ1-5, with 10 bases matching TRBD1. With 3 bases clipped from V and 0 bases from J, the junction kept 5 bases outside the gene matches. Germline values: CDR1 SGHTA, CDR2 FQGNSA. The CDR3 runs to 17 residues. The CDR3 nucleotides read TGTGCCAGCAGCTTGACCGGGACAGGGGTTAGCAATCAGCCCCAGCATTTT. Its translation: CASSLTGTGVSNQPQHF.

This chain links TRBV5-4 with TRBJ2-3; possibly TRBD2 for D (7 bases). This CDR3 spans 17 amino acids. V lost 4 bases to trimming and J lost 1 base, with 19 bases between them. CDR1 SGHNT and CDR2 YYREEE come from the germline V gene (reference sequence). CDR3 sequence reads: CASSIFYGGQGTDTQYF. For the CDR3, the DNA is TGTGCCAGCAGCATATTTTACGGGGGGCAGGGCACAGATACGCAGTATTTT.

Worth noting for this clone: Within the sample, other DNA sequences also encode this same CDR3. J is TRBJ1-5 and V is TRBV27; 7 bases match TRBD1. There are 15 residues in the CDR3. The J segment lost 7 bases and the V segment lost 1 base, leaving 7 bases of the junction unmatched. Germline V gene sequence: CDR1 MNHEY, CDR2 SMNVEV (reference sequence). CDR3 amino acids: CASSLFGQGGQPQHF. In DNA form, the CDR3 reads TGTGCCAGCAGTTTATTTGGCCAGGGGGGACAGCCCCAGCATTTT.

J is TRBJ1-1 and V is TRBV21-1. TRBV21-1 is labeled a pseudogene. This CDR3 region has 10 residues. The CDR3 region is CASSVAEAFF. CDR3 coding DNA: TGTGCCAGCAGCGTCGCTGAAGCTTTCTTT.

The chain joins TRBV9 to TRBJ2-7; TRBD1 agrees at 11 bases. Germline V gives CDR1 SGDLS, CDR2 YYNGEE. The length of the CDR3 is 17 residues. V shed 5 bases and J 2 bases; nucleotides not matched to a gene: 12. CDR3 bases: TGTGCCAGCAGTTCCGGGACAGGGGGTCAAGGAACCTACGAGCAGTACTTC. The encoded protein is CASSSGTGGQGTYEQYF.

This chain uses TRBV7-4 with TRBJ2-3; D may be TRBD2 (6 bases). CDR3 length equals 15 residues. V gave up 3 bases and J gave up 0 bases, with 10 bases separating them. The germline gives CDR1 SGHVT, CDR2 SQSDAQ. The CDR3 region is CASSFSAGSTDTQYF. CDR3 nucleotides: TGTGCCAGCAGCTTCTCTGCGGGGAGCACAGATACGCAGTATTTT.

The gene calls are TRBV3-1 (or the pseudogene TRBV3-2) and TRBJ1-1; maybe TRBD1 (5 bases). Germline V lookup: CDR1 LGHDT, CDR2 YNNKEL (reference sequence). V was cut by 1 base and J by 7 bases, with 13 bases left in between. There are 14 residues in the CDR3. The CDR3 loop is CASSQASTAYEAFF. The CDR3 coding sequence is TGTGCCAGCAGCCAAGCTTCGACAGCGTATGAAGCTTTCTTT.

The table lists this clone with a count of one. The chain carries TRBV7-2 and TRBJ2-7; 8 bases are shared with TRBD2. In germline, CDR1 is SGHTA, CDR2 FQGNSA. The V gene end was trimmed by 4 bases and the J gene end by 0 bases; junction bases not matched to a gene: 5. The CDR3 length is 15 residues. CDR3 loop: CASSSTSVISYEQYF. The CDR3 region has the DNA TGTGCCAGCAGCTCGACTAGCGTAATCTCCTACGAGCAGTACTTC.

The CDR3 loop reads CAPRSTSGSGEQYF. The CDR3 DNA is TGTGCCCCGAGGAGCACTAGCGGGTCGGGGGAGCAGTACTTC. The chain carries TRBV2 and TRBJ2-7, with TRBD2 identical over 9 bases. Trimming cost V 11 bases and J 7 bases; bases outside gene matches: 15. This CDR3 spans 14 amino acids. Germline V lookup: CDR1 SNHLY, CDR2 FYNNEI. Full variable domain (remainder filled in from reference TRBV2 and TRBJ2-7): EPEVTQTPSHQVTQMGQEVILRCVPISNHLYFYWYRQILGQKVEFLVSFYNNEISEKSEIFDDQFSVERPDGSNFTLKIRSTKLEDSAMYFCAPRSTSGSGEQYFGPGTRLTVT.

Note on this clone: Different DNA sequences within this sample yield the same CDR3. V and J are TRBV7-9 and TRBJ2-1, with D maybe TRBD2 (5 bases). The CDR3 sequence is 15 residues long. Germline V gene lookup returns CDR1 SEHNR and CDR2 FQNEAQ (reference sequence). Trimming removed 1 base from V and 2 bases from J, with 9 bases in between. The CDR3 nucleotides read TGTGCCAGCAGCTTAGATGGAGGCCCCTACAATGAGCAGTTCTTC. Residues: CASSLDGGPYNEQFF. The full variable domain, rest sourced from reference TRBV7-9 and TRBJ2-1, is DTGVSQNPRHKITKRGQNVTFRCDPISEHNRLYWYRQTLGQGPEFLTYFQNEAQLEKSRLLSDRFSAERPKGSFSTLEIQRTEQGDSAMYLCASSLDGGPYNEQFFGPGTRLTVL.

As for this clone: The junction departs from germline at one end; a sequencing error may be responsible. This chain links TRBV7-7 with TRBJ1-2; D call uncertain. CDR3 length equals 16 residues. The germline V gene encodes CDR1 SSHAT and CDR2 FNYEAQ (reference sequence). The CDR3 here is CASTLLQEAQDYGYTF. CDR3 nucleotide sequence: TGTGCTAGCACCCTCCTCCAGGAGGCGCAGGACTATGGCTACACCTTC.

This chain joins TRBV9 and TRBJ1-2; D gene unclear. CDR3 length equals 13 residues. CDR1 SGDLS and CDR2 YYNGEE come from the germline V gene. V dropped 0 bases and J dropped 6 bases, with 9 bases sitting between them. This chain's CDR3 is CASSVDHRDGYTF. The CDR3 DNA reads TGTGCCAGCAGCGTAGACCACAGAGATGGCTACACCTTC.

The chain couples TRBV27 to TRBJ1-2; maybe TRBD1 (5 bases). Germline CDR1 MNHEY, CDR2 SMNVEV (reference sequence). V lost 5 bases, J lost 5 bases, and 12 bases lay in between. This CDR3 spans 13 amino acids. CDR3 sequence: CASSQGVPYGYTF. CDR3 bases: TGTGCCAGCAGTCAGGGTGTTCCTTATGGCTACACCTTC.

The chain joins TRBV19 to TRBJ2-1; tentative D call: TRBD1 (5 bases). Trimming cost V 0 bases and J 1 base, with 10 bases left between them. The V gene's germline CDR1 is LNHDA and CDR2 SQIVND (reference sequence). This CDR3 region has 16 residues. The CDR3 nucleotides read TGTGCCAGTAGTATAGACGGGCGACAGTCCTACAATGAGCAGTTCTTC. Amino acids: CASSIDGRQSYNEQFF.

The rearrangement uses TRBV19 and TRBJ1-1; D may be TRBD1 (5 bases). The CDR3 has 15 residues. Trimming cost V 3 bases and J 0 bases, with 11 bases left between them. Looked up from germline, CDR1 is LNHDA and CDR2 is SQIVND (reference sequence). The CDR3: CASSMWGGLNTEAFF. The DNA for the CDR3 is TGTGCCAGTAGTATGTGGGGGGGTCTGAACACTGAAGCTTTCTTT.

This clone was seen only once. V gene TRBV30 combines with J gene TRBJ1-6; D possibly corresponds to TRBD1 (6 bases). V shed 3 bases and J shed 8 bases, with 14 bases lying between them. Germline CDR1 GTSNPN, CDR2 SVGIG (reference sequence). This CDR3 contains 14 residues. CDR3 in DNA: TGTGCCTGGAGATGGCAGGGGATTTATTCACCCCTCCACTTT. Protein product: CAWRWQGIYSPLHF.

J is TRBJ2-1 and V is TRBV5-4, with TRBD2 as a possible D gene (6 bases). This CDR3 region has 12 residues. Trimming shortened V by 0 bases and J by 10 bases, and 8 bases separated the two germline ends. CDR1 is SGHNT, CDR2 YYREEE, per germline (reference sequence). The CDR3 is CASSLGGVEQFF. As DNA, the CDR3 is TGTGCCAGCAGCTTGGGGGGGGTCGAGCAGTTCTTC.

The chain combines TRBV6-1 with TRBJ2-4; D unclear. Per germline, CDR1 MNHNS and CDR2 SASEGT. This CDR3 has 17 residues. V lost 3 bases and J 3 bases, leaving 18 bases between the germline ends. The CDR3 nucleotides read TGTGCCAGCAGTGAGCCCGGGTTCACCCCTGACAAAAACATTCAGTACTTC. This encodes CASSEPGFTPDKNIQYF.

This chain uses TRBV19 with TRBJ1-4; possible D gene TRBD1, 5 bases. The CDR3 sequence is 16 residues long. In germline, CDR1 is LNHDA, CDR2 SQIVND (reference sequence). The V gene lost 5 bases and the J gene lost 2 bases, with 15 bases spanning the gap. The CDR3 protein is CASSSGLLTTNEKLFF. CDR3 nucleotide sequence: TGTGCCAGTAGTTCGGGACTGTTGACGACTAATGAAAAACTGTTTTTT.

The CDR3 is CASSESSRELFF. CDR3 sequence (DNA): TGTGCCAGCAGTGAGTCTAGCCGGGAGCTGTTTTTT. The chain is built from TRBV2 and TRBJ2-2, with a weak D call TRBD2 (5 bases). Trimming shortened V by 3 bases and J by 9 bases, and 8 bases separated the two germline ends. Germline lookup yields CDR1 SNHLY and CDR2 FYNNEI. The CDR3 contains 12 residues.

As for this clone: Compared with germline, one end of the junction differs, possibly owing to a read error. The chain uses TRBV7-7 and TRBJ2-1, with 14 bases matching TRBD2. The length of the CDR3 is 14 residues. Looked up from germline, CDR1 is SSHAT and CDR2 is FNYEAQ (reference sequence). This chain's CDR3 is CASSPGLAGGEQFF. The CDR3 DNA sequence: TGTGCTAGCAGCCCAGGACTAGCGGGAGGAGAGCAGTTCTTC. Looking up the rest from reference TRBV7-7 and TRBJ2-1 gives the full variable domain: GAGVSQSPRYKVTKRGQDVTLRCDPISSHATLYWYQQALGQGPEFLTYFNYEAQPDKSGLPSDRFSAERPEGSISTLTIQRTEQRDSAMYRCASSPGLAGGEQFFGPGTRLTVL.